This TCR beta chain was obtained from a study of cytomegalovirus exposure and HLA in healthy donors. The PCR made use of 60 Vbeta and 13 Jbeta primers. Generated by immunoSEQ multiplex PCR, the TCRdb table keeps only in-frame clones and is missing some. The sample holds about 170,000 clones; about 80% are singletons and the top ten take 6.3%. The receptor was derived from a man aged 35 to 55 in good health and CMV-seropositive. The specimen was PBMCs.

CDR3 residues: CAWTYGQGTEAFF. The CDR3 region has the DNA TGTGCCTGGACTTATGGTCAGGGCACTGAAGCTTTCTTT. V and J are TRBV30 and TRBJ1-1, with D tentatively TRBD1 (5 bases). CDR3 size: 13 residues. Germline V CDR1 and CDR2: GTSNPN, SVGIG (reference sequence). V lost 4 bases and J 4 bases, leaving 13 bases between the germline ends. Together with reference TRBV30 and TRBJ1-1, the CDR3 gives the full variable domain: SQTIHQWPATLVQPVGSPLSLECTVEGTSNPNLYWYRQAAGRGLQLLFYSVGIGQISSEVPQNLSASRPQDRQFILSSKKLLLSDSGFYLCAWTYGQGTEAFFGQGTRLTVV.